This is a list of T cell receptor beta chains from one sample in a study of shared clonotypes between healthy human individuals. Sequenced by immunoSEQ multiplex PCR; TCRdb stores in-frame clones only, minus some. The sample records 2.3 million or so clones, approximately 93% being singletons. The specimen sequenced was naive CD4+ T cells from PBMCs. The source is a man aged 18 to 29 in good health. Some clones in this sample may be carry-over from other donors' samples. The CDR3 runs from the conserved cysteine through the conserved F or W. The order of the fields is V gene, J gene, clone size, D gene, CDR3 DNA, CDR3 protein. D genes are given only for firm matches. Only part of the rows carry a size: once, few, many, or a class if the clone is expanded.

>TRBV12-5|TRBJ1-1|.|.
TGTGCTAGTGGCACAAAGGTTGGGGAGGACACTGAAGCTTTCTTT
CASGTKVGEDTEAFF
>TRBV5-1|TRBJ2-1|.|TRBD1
TGCGCCAGCAGCCCGAACCCCGGACAGGGTGGGGCCGGCAATGAGCAGTTCTTC
CASSPNPGQGGAGNEQFF
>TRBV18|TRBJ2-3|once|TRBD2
TGTGCCAGCTCACCCGGACTAGCGGGAGAGTCAGATACGCAGTATTTT
CASSPGLAGESDTQYF
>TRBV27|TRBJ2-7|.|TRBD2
TGTGCCAGCACCCCGGGCGGGAGGGCCAGGGAGCAGTACTTC
CASTPGGRAREQYF
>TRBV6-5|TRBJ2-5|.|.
TGTGCCAGCAGCGCTGGCCCAGAGACCCAGTACTTC
CASSAGPETQYF
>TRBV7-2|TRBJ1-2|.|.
TGTGCCAGCAGCTTACCGGGGATGGGGTTCGTTGGCTACACCTTC
CASSLPGMGFVGYTF
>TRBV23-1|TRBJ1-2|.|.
TGCGCCAGCAGTCAACTAAACCGATGGGAAGAGGGGCCTGGCTATGGCTACACCTTC
CASSQLNRWEEGPGYGYTF
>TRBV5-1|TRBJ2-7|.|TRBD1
TGCGCCAGCAGCTCCAGACAGGGGCCCTACGAGCAGTACTTC
CASSSRQGPYEQYF
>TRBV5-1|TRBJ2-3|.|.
TGCGCCAGCAGTGATGCTCTGGGAGAGGCAGATACGCAGTATTTT
CASSDALGEADTQYF
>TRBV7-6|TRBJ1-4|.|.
TGTGCCAGCAGCTTCCTCCCTCTCACAACTAATGAAAAACTGTTTTTT
CASSFLPLTTNEKLFF
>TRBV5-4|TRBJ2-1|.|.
TGTGCCAGCAGCTTGCTCGTCTCTAGCGTATTCCATGAGCAGTTCTTC
CASSLLVSSVFHEQFF
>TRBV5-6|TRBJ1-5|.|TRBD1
TGTGCCAGCAGCTTGGGCGGGACAGGATATCAGCCCCAGCATTTT
CASSLGGTGYQPQHF
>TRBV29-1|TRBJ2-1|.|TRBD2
TGCAGCGTTGGTCTAGCGGGCCCCTCCTACAATGAGCAGTTCTTC
CSVGLAGPSYNEQFF
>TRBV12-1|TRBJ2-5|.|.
TGTGCCAGCAGCTTTCCGGCGGGAGGGCGTGTGGAGACCCAGTACTTC
CASSFPAGGRVETQYF
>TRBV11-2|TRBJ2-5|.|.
TGTGCCAGCAGCCAAGGGGGGAGGGCAGAGGAGACCCAGTACTTC
CASSQGGRAEETQYF
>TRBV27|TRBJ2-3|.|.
TGTGCCAGCAGTTTACCCGGGAGTTTGTCAGATACGCAGTATTTT
CASSLPGSLSDTQYF
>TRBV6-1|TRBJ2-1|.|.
TGTGCCAGCAGTGAAGGAAGGGGCTTGGGAATTGATGAGCAGTTCTTC
CASSEGRGLGIDEQFF